A single T cell receptor beta chain is shown here with its context. Antigen unknown. This record belongs to a study of OX40 agonist ivuxolimab in advanced cancers. Whole-study results and caveats: Expanded clones were, on average, more numerous in CD8+ T cells than in CD4+. It was not determined which antigens were specifically recognized by the peripheral T cells that had undergone clonal expansion.

Germline V CDR1 and CDR2: MGHRA, YSYEKL. CDR3 length equals 18 residues. Trimming removed 3 bases from V and 2 bases from J; junction bases left unmatched: 6. TCRdb's table, derived via immunoSEQ multiplex PCR, lists solely in-frame clones and lacks some. Of under 85,000 clones in the sample, around 94% were seen once. The sequence came from an adult with an advanced solid tumor such as melanoma, head and neck, liver or kidney cancer. The chain joins TRBV4-1 to TRBJ2-2; 13 bases map to TRBD2. The starting material was CD4+ or CD8+ T cells sorted from blood, obtained in a trial of the OX40 agonist ivuxolimab. In nucleotides, the CDR3 is TGCGCCAGCAGCCAGCCACTAGCGGGGGGGATTAACACCGGGGAGCTGTTTTTT. Amino acids: CASSQPLAGGINTGELFF.